This T cell receptor beta chain was captured by sequencing in a study of blood T cell repertoires in COVID-19. J was trimmed by 4 bases and V by 1 base; bases with no gene match: 4. Germline CDR1 reads SGHTA; CDR2 reads FQGNSA. The CDR3 extends over 15 amino acids. TCRdb's table, derived via immunoSEQ multiplex PCR, lists solely in-frame clones and lacks some. The sample has over 200,000 clones, approximately 80% seen once. The rearrangement links TRBV7-2 to TRBJ1-1; 9 positions agree with TRBD1. Material for sequencing was peripheral blood. The sequence came from a man between 40 and 49 years old who had recovered from COVID-19. The CDR3 bases are TGTGCCAGCAGCTTAGGGGACAGGGCTCGCACTGAAGCTTTCTTT. It translates to CASSLGDRARTEAFF.